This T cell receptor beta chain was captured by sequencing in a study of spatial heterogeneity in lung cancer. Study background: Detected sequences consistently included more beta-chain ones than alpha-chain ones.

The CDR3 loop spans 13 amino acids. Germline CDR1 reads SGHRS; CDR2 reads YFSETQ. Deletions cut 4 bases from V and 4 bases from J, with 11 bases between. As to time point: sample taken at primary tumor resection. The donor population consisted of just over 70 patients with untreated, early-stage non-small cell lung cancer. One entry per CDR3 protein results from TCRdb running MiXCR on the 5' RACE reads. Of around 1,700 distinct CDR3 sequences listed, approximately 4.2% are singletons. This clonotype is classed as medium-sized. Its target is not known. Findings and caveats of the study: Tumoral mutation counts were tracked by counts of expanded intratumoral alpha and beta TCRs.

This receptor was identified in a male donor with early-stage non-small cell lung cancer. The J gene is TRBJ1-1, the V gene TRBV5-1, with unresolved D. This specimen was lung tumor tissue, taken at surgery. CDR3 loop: CASSQRPSTEAFF. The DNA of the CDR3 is TGCGCCAGCAGCCAGCGCCCGAGCACTGAAGCTTTCTTT.